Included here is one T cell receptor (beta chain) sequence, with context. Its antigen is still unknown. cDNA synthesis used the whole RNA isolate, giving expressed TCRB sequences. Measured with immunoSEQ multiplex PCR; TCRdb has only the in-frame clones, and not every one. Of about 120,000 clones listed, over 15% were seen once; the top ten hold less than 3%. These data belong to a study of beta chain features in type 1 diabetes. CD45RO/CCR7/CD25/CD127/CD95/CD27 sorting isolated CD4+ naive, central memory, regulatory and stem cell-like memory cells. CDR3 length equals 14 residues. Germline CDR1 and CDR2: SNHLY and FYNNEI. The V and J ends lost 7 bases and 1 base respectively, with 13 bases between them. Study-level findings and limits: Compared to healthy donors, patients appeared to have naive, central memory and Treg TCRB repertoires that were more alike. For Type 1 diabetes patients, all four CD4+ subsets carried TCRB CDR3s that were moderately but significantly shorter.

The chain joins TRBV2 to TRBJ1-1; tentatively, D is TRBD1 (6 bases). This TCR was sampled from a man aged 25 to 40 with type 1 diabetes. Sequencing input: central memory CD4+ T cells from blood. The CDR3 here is CASTQEGGNTEAFF. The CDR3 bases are TGTGCCAGCACCCAAGAGGGGGGGAACACTGAAGCTTTCTTT.